The 20 T cell receptor beta chains listed next were all sequenced from one sample in a study of CD8 T cells in Susac syndrome. RNA in amounts of about 0.5 to 1 ug was reverse transcribed with random hexamers. MiXCR was run by TCRdb on the immunoSEQ multiplex PCR reads, yielding one entry per CDR3 protein. This repertoire shows some 170,000 distinct CDR3 sequences, roughly 94% found once; its top ten account for 0.085% to 0.095%. Specimen: CD4+ T cells from PBMCs. The source is a human donor with multiple sclerosis.

The chain joins TRBV27 to TRBJ1-3, with 7 bases identical to TRBD1. V shed 4 bases and J 4 bases; nucleotides not matched to a gene: 7. CDR3 length: 15 amino acids. The germline V gene encodes CDR1 MNHEY and CDR2 SMNVEV (reference sequence). For the CDR3, the DNA is TGTGCCAGCAGTTCCGAGGGGGCGACGGGAAACACCATATATTTT. It specifies CASSSEGATGNTIYF.

The chain is built from TRBV3-1 and TRBJ2-1; 9 nucleotides align to TRBD2. The CDR3 consists of 14 residues. Losses at the gene ends were 3 bases for V and 9 bases for J; bases not matched to a gene: 6. The germline V gene encodes CDR1 LGHDT and CDR2 YNNKEL (reference sequence). The CDR3 spells CASSHQAGGVEQFF. CDR3 DNA: TGTGCCAGCAGCCACCAAGCGGGAGGAGTTGAGCAGTTCTTC.

The rearrangement joins TRBV2 to TRBJ1-2; D is perhaps TRBD1 (5 bases). Germline assignment: CDR1 SNHLY and CDR2 FYNNEI. CDR3 length: 14 amino acids. V shed 1 base and J shed 3 bases, with 9 bases lying between them. CDR3: CASSEGQYDYGYTF. The DNA for the CDR3 is TGTGCCAGCAGTGAAGGACAGTACGACTATGGCTACACCTTC.

V gene TRBV21-1 combines with J gene TRBJ2-2; the table's TRBD2 call for D was not verified on the DNA. TRBV21-1 is given as a pseudogene. The CDR3 length is 12 residues. As DNA, the CDR3 is TGTGCCAGCCTCACGGGATGGCTGGAGCTGTTTTTT. Translated: CASLTGWLELFF.

The gene calls are TRBV7-2 and TRBJ1-4, with 7 bases identical to TRBD1. The CDR3 is made up of 14 amino acids. Germline V gene data show CDR1 as SGHTA and CDR2 as FQGNSA. V gave up 7 bases and J gave up 4 bases; unmatched junction bases: 6. The CDR3 bases are TGTGCCAGCAAACGGGACAGTAGTAATGAAAAACTGTTTTTT. Translation gives CASKRDSSNEKLFF.

The chain recombines TRBV7-2 with TRBJ2-7, with D possibly TRBD1 on 5 matching bases. The CDR3 sequence is 14 residues long. CDR1 and CDR2 from the germline V gene are SGHTA and FQGNSA. Between the trimmed V and J ends, which lost 6 bases and 0 bases, there was a span of 12 bases. The CDR3 sequence is CASRPGYTSYEQYF. The CDR3 coding sequence is TGTGCCAGCAGGCCAGGGTATACCTCCTACGAGCAGTACTTC.

The chain links TRBV4-1 to TRBJ2-6, with D maybe TRBD1 (6 bases). CDR1 MGHRA and CDR2 YSYEKL come from the germline V gene. Trimming removed 1 base at V and 3 bases at J, with 13 bases between. The CDR3 is made up of 17 amino acids. CDR3 coding DNA: TGCGCCAGCAGCCAAGTTGTGGGGGCTGGTGGGGCCAACGTCCTGACTTTC. As protein: CASSQVVGAGGANVLTF.

The genes are TRBV20-1 and TRBJ2-5; no definite D call. The CDR3 sequence is 14 residues long. Looked up from germline, CDR1 is DFQATT and CDR2 is SNEGSKA (reference sequence). Deletions cut 0 bases from V and 4 bases from J, with 12 bases between. The DNA of the CDR3 is TGCAGTGCTAGAGATCTGAAGAAGGGAGAGACCCAGTACTTC. Protein: CSARDLKKGETQYF.

This chain joins TRBV12-3 or TRBV12-4 and TRBJ2-7, with TRBD2 matching over 12 bases. V shed 6 bases, J shed 11 bases, and the junction held 11 bases outside the gene matches. The CDR3 sequence is 14 residues long. This chain's CDR3 is CASSPRLAGEGKYF. For the CDR3, the DNA is TGTGCCAGCAGCCCGAGACTAGCGGGAGAAGGGAAGTACTTC.

The V call is TRBV14, the J call TRBJ1-2; D remains unclear. Germline V gives CDR1 SGHDN, CDR2 FVKESK. The ends were cut back, 1 base at V and 7 bases at J, with 10 bases in the middle. The CDR3 length is 13 residues. The CDR3, as DNA: TGTGCCAGCAGCCAAGGGGCCCAGTCTGGCTACACCTTC. Protein sequence: CASSQGAQSGYTF.

The count of this clonotype is one. The chain is built from TRBV30 and TRBJ1-5; TRBD1 matches 9 bases. CDR1 GTSNPN and CDR2 SVGIG come from the germline V gene (reference sequence). The CDR3 extends over 17 amino acids. Trimming removed 1 base from V and 4 bases from J; junction bases left unmatched: 11. The CDR3 coding sequence is TGTGCCTGGAGTGGAGGACAGGGGTTATTTGGAAATCAGCCCCAGCATTTT. Translating it yields CAWSGGQGLFGNQPQHF.

In nucleotides, the CDR3 is TGCGCCACCACCCCCCAGGGGAAAGATGGCTACACCTTC. It translates to CATTPQGKDGYTF. The chain couples TRBV10-2 to TRBJ1-2, with D possibly being TRBD1 (6 bases). The CDR3 has 13 residues. V was trimmed by 10 bases and J by 6 bases, leaving 18 bases between them. The germline gives CDR1 WSHSY, CDR2 SAAADI.

The chain joins TRBV5-1 to TRBJ2-1; 12 nucleotides line up with TRBD2. Germline V gene sequence: CDR1 SGHRS, CDR2 YFSETQ. The CDR3 extends over 15 amino acids. V lost 0 bases to trimming and J lost 7 bases; unmatched junction nucleotides: 2. The DNA of the CDR3 is TGCGCCAGCAGCTTGGACCTAGCGGGGGGGAATGAGCAGTTCTTC. Protein product: CASSLDLAGGNEQFF.

The chain employs TRBV29-1 and TRBJ2-1; 8 positions agree with TRBD2. V trimming: 7 bases; J trimming: 8 bases; junction bases outside the gene matches: 7. The V gene's germline CDR1 is SQVTM and CDR2 ANQGSEA. The CDR3 has 12 residues. As DNA, the CDR3 is TGCAGCGCGAACGCGGGGGGTGATGAGCAGTTCTTC. Translating gives CSANAGGDEQFF.

The chain links TRBV20-1 to TRBJ2-7; unclear D gene. The CDR3 covers 12 residues. The V end was cut by 0 bases, the J end by 6 bases, with 9 bases between. Germline V CDR1 and CDR2: DFQATT, SNEGSKA (reference sequence). CDR3 in amino acids: CSARDLLSEQYF. CDR3 in DNA: TGCAGTGCTAGAGATTTACTATCCGAGCAGTACTTC.

This rearrangement joins TRBV6-6 to TRBJ2-7; D may match TRBD1 or TRBD2 (5 bases each). The V end was cut by 2 bases, the J end by 2 bases, with 13 bases between. This CDR3 contains 15 residues. CDR1 is MNHNY, CDR2 SVGAGI, per germline (reference sequence). The CDR3 nucleotides are TGTGCCAGCAGTTACCCCGGGACGGCTACCTACGAGCAGTACTTC. This gives the protein CASSYPGTATYEQYF.

The chain has TRBV2 and TRBJ2-7; D tentatively fits TRBD1 or TRBD2 (5 bases each). V was pared by 6 bases and J by 3 bases, with 9 bases between. This CDR3 spans 12 amino acids. Germline V gives CDR1 SNHLY, CDR2 FYNNEI. In nucleotides, the CDR3 is TGTGCCAGCAGGGGACCGGGCTACGAGCAGTACTTC. This gives the protein CASRGPGYEQYF.

This rearrangement joins TRBV12-3 or TRBV12-4 to TRBJ2-1; 11 bases are a match to TRBD2. CDR3 length equals 15 residues. Germline trimming cut 5 bases from V and 7 bases from J; bases unmatched to any gene: 7. Written as DNA, the CDR3 is TGTGCCAGCAGTCAGGGACTAGCGGAAGGGAATGAGCAGTTCTTC. Translating it yields CASSQGLAEGNEQFF.

The gene calls are TRBV6-2 or TRBV6-3 and TRBJ2-7, with a weak D call TRBD2 (6 bases). CDR1 is MNHEY, CDR2 SVGEGT, per germline. V was cut by 6 bases and J by 3 bases, with 18 bases left in between. The CDR3 spans 15 residues. As DNA, the CDR3 is TGTGCCAGCAGAAGGGACTCACCAGCCCTCTACGAGCAGTACTTC. Translation gives CASRRDSPALYEQYF.

The rearrangement uses TRBV29-1 and TRBJ1-1; no definite D call. The CDR3 is 13 amino acids. V was clipped by 7 bases and J by 2 bases, with 14 bases between them. Germline lookup yields CDR1 SQVTM and CDR2 ANQGSEA. Here the CDR3 DNA reads TGCAGCGCCCCAACCCAGCGTAACACTGAAGCTTTCTTT. It yields the protein CSAPTQRNTEAFF. The entire variable domain, with the rest obtained from reference TRBV29-1 and TRBJ1-1, is as follows: SAVISQKPSRDICQRGTSLTIQCQVDSQVTMMFWYRQQPGQSLTLIATANQGSEATYESGFVIDKFPISRPNLTFSTLTVSNMSPEDSSIYLCSAPTQRNTEAFFGQGTRLTVV.